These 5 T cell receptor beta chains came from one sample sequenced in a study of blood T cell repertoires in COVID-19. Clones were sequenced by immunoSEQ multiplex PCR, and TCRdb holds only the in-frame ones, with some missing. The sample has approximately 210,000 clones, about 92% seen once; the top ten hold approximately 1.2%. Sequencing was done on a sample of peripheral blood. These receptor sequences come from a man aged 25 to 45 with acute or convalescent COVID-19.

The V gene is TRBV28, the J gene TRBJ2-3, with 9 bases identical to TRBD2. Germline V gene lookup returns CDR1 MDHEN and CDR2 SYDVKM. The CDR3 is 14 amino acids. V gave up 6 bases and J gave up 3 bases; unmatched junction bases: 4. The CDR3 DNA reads TGTGCCAGCAGAAAAGCGGGAGGTACAGATACGCAGTATTTT. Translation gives CASRKAGGTDTQYF.

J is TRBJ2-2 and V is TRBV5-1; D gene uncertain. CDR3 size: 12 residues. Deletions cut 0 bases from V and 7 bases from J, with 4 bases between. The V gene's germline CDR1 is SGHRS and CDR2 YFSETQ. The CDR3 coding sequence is TGCGCCAGCAGCTTGGGAGTCGGGGAGCTGTTTTTT. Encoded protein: CASSLGVGELFF.

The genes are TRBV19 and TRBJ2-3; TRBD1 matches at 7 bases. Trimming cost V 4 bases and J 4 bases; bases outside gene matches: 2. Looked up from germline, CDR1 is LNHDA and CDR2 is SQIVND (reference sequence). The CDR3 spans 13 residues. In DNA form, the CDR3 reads TGTGCCAGTAGTAAAACAGGGGCAGATACGCAGTATTTT. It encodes CASSKTGADTQYF.

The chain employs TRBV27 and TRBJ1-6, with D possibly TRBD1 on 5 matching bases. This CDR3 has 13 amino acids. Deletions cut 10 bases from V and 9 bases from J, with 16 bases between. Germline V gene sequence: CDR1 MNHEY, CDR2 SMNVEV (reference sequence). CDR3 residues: CATRGVQGSPLHF. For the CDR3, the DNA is TGTGCCACCCGGGGGGTTCAAGGTTCACCCCTCCACTTT.

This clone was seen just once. The CDR3 is CAWSVSGRGQSGANVLTF. The CDR3 DNA sequence: TGTGCCTGGAGTGTATCGGGCAGGGGGCAGTCTGGGGCCAACGTCCTGACTTTC. The genes are TRBV30 and TRBJ2-6; 8 bases align to TRBD1. CDR3 length: 18 residues. Germline V gene data show CDR1 as GTSNPN and CDR2 as SVGIG (reference sequence). V lost 0 bases to trimming and J lost 1 base; unmatched junction nucleotides: 8.